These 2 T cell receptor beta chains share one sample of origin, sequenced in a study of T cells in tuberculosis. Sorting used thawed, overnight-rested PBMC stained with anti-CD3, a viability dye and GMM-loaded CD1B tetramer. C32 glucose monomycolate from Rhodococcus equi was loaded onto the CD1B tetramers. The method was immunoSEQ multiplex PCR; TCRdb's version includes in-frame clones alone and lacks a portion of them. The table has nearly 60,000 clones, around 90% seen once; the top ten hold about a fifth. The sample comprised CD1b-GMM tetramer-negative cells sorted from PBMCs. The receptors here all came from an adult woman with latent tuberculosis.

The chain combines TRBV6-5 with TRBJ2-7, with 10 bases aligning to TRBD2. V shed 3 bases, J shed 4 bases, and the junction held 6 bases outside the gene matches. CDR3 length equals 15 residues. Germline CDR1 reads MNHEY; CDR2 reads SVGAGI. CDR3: CASSYESAGGYEQYF. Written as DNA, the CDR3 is TGTGCCAGCAGTTATGAGTCAGCGGGAGGGTACGAGCAGTACTTC.

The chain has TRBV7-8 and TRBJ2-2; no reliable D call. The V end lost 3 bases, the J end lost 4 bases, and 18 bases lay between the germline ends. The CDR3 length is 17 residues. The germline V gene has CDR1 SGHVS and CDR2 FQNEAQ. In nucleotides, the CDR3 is TGTGCCAGCAGCTTCCTCACTTCGATAGTCGGCACCGGGGAGCTGTTTTTT. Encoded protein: CASSFLTSIVGTGELFF.